This TCR beta chain was captured in a study of cytomegalovirus exposure and HLA in healthy donors. PCR involved 60 Vbeta and 13 Jbeta primers. In the study's own analysis: Counted up in a later analysis, unique TCR beta chains came to about 80 million, with around 10 million shared. The table came from immunoSEQ multiplex PCR; TCRdb's copy has only in-frame clones and leaves some out. Clone size and the V and J calls come from that table; the DNA yielded D and trimming. Seen here are roughly 280,000 clones, under 80% observed once, and the top ten hold approximately 2.3%. The germline gives CDR1 LNHDA, CDR2 SQIVND (reference sequence). CDR3 length equals 14 residues. Trimming pared 9 bases from V and 0 bases from J, leaving 13 bases between.

The chain carries TRBV19 and TRBJ2-3; D unclear. The clonotype comes from a female donor in good health and CMV-seronegative. Sequencing was performed on PBMCs. The chain's CDR3 is CASRQEPSTDTQYF. As DNA, the CDR3 is TGTGCCAGCAGACAAGAGCCGAGCACAGATACGCAGTATTTT.